This T cell receptor beta chain was identified in a study of PD-1 blockade in classical Hodgkin lymphoma. Study-wide findings and caveats: CD8+ TCR diversity did not rise significantly by C4D1, unlike CD4+. Patients with a complete response exhibited baseline diversity comparable to newly diagnosed patients. What caused the repertoire differences, perhaps disease activity or prior therapy, remains undefined.

All patients relapsed after autologous stem cell transplantation, and brentuximab vedotin exposure varied. Classifying best responses yielded complete response, partial response or progressive disease. The count of this clone is one. Its antigen is currently unknown. Data came from immunoSEQ multiplex PCR; TCRdb stores just in-frame clones and leaves some out. Of 14,000 to 15,000 clones listed, around 80% are singletons. V lost 2 bases to trimming and J lost 5 bases, with 7 bases between them. CDR1 and CDR2 (germline): SGHRS, YFSETQ. The CDR3 spans 12 residues. This specimen consisted of peripheral blood mononuclear cells (PBMCs), obtained before the second cycle of nivolumab. This receptor was obtained from a human donor with classical Hodgkin lymphoma. The chain combines TRBV5-1 with TRBJ2-5, with D hard to call. The DNA for the CDR3 is TGCGCCAGCAGCTTAGGGATGGAGACCCAGTACTTC. As protein: CASSLGMETQYF.